This T cell receptor (beta chain) originates from a study of Graves' ophthalmopathy and Graves' hyperthyroidism. Amplifying from RNA transcripts, the study obtained TCR beta CDR3 regions. The library came from an HTBI-primed first-round RT-PCR and a second-round multiplex PCR. A single record per CDR3 protein comes from TCRdb applying MiXCR to the multiplex PCR reads. The sample contains over a million distinct CDR3 sequences, roughly two fifths of which appear only once. The clonotype was recovered from an adult man with Graves' hyperthyroidism. Sequenced sample: peripheral blood or thyroid tissue (not recorded which).

CDR3 DNA sequence: TGCGCCAGCAGCGTTAGGGTAGGGGGGTCCGAGCAGTACTTC. It codes for CASSVRVGGSEQYF. The chain carries TRBV5-1 and TRBJ2-7; tentatively, D is TRBD1 or TRBD2 (6 bases each). Germline V gives CDR1 SGHRS, CDR2 YFSETQ. Trimming left V 4 bases short and J 6 bases short, with 17 bases between. The CDR3 totals 14 residues.